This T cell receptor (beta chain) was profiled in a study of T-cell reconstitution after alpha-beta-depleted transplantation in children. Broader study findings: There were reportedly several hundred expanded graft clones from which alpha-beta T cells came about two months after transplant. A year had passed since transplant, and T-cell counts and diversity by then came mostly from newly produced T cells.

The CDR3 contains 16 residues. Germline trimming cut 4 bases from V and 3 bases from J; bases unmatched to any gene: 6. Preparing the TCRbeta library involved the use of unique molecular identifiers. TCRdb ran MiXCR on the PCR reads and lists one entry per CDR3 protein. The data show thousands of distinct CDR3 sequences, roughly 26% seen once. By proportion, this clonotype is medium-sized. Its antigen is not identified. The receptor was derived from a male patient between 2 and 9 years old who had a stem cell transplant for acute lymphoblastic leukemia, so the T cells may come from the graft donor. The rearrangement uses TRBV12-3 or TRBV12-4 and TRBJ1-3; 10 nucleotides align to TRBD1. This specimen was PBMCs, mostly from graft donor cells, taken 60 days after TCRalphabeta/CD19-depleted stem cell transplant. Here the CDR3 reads CASSSRTGGYGNTIYF. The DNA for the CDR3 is TGTGCCAGCAGTTCAAGGACAGGGGGTTATGGAAACACCATATATTTT.